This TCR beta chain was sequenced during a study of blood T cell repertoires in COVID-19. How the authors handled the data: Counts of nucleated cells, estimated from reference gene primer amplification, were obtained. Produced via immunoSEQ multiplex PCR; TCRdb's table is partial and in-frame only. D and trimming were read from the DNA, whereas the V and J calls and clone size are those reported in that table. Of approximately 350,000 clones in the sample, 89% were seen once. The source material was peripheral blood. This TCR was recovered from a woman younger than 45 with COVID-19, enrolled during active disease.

The CDR3 DNA sequence: TGTGCCAGCAGCTTATCGGCGGGGGGAGGTCGGCATGAGCAGTTCTTC. Protein product: CASSLSAGGGRHEQFF. This rearrangement joins TRBV7-2 to TRBJ2-1, with 8 positions matching TRBD2. V lost 2 bases to trimming and J lost 8 bases; unmatched junction nucleotides: 11. The germline CDR1 and CDR2 sequences are SGHTA and FQGNSA. The CDR3 is 16 residues long.